This TCR beta chain is from a study of graft-versus-host responses after intestinal transplantation. Study-wide background: Grafts that recipients had were multivisceral, liver-intestinal, or isolated intestinal transplants. Each recipient received anti-thymocyte globulin induction, then tacrolimus and steroids for three to four years. General observations from the study: Maximum circulating GvH clone levels tracked with early post-transplant HvG decreases. GvH clones turned up in recipient marrow; some had shown up first in ileum or blood.

Method: immunoSEQ multiplex PCR; TCRdb's copy keeps in-frame clones and lacks some. The table lists approximately 40,000 clones, roughly 89% of them singletons, with 2% to 2.5% in the top ten. A word on this clone: Its specificity is unknown.

There are 12 residues in the CDR3. The germline V and J ends were trimmed by 5 bases and 1 base, with 6 bases remaining between them. Per germline, CDR1 SGHDT and CDR2 YYEEEE. The material was PBMCs, obtained 314 days after intestinal transplant. The source is a human patient who received an intestinal transplant, so some T cells may come from the graft donor. The rearrangement joins TRBV5-6 to TRBJ2-5; TRBD1 is a possible D gene (6 bases). CDR3 sequence reads: CASRDSQETQYF. CDR3 nucleotides: TGTGCCAGCAGGGACAGCCAAGAGACCCAGTACTTC.